This T cell receptor beta chain was recorded in a study of cytomegalovirus exposure and HLA in healthy donors. The germline gives CDR1 SQVTM, CDR2 ANQGSEA. The CDR3 has 15 residues. V lost 1 base and J lost 0, with 12 bases in between. PCR employed 60 Vbeta and 13 Jbeta primers. Measured with immunoSEQ multiplex PCR; TCRdb has only the in-frame clones, and not every one. The table lists some 180,000 clones, roughly 85% of them singletons, with 4.4% in the top ten. The source of this sequence is a woman in her twenties or thirties in good health and CMV-seropositive. The rearrangement joins TRBV29-1 to TRBJ1-1; perhaps TRBD1 as D (5 bases). The sequenced material came from PBMCs. The DNA for the CDR3 is TGCAGCGTTGAAGGGGTGGGGGGGATGAACACTGAAGCTTTCTTT. Amino acids: CSVEGVGGMNTEAFF.